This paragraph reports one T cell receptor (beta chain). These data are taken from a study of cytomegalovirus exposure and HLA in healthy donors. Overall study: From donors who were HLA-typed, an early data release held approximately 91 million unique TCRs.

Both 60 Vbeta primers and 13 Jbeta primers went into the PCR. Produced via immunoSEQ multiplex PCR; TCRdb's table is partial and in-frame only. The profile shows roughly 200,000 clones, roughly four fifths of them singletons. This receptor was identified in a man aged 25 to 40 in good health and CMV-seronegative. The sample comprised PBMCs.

This CDR3 is CASRAIGTEGETQYF. Written as DNA, the CDR3 is TGCGCCAGCAGAGCCATAGGGACAGAAGGAGAGACCCAGTACTTC. The V gene is TRBV5-1, the J gene TRBJ2-5; 7 bases match TRBD1. Per the germline V gene, CDR1 is SGHRS and CDR2 is YFSETQ. V dropped 5 bases and J dropped 4; count of bases not matched to a gene: 11. The CDR3 has 15 residues. Looking up the rest from reference TRBV5-1 and TRBJ2-5 gives the full variable domain: KAGVTQTPRYLIKTRGQQVTLSCSPISGHRSVSWYQQTPGQGLQFLFEYFSETQRNKGNFPGRFSGRQFSNSRSEMNVSTLELGDSALYLCASRAIGTEGETQYFGPGTRLLVL.